This T cell receptor beta chain was recorded in a study of beta chain features in type 1 diabetes. Notes on the study in general: TCRB CDR3 length was moderately but significantly reduced in all four CD4+ subsets of Type 1 diabetes patients.

Concerning this clone: No antigen is known for it.

All of the isolated RNA was reverse transcribed, so expressed TCRB transcripts were sequenced. TCRdb's table, derived via immunoSEQ multiplex PCR, lists solely in-frame clones and lacks some. The sample has 600,000 to 700,000 clones, roughly an eighth seen once. There are 14 residues in the CDR3. Unmatched junction bases numbered 2, after V lost 2 bases and J lost 4 bases. The germline gives CDR1 SGHVS, CDR2 FNYEAQ. The gene calls are TRBV7-6 and TRBJ2-5, with 9 bases matching TRBD2. This sequence originates from a man in his late teens or twenties with type 1 diabetes. The specimen was naive CD4+ T cells from blood. In DNA, the CDR3 is TGTGCCAGCAGCTTAAGTAGCGGGGGAGAGACCCAGTACTTC. Amino acid sequence: CASSLSSGGETQYF.